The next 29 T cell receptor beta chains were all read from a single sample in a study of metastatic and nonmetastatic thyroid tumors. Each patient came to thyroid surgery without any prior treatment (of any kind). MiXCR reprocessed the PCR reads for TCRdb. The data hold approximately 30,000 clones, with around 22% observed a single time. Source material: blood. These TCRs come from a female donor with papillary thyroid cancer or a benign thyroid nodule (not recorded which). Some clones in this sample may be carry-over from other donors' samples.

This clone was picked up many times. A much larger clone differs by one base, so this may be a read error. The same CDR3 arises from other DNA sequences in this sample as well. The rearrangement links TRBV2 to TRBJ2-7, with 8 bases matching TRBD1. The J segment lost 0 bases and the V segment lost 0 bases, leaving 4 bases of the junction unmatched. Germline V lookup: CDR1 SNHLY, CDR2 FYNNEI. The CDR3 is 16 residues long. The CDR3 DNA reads TGTGCCAGCAGTGAAGCAGTAACAGGGGGCTCCTACGAGCAGTACTTC. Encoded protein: CASSEAVTGGSYEQYF.

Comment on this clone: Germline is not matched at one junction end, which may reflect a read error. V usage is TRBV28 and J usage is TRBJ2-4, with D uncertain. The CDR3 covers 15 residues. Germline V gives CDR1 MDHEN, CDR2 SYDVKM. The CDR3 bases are TGCGCCAGCAGTCTCCTCAGTTTAGCCAAAAACATTCAGTACTTC. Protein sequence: CASSLLSLAKNIQYF.

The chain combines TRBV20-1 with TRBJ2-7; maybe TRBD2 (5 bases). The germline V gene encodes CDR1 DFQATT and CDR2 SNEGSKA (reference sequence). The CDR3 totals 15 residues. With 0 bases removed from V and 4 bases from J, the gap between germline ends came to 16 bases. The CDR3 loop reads CSARDEGHSAYEQYF. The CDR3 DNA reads TGCAGTGCTAGAGATGAAGGCCATAGCGCGTACGAGCAGTACTTC.

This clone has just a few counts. The CDR3 loop is CASTKGGLAGNEQYF. CDR3 DNA: TGTGCCAGCACTAAAGGGGGACTAGCGGGAAATGAGCAGTACTTC. The V call is TRBV9, the J call TRBJ2-7; 13 bases line up with TRBD2. Germline V CDR1 and CDR2: SGDLS, YYNGEE. The CDR3 is 15 amino acids. J lost 7 bases, V lost 6 bases, and 10 bases had no gene match. Variable domain in full (rest from reference TRBV9 and TRBJ2-7): DSGVTQTPKHLITATGQRVTLRCSPRSGDLSVYWYQQSLDQGLQFLIQYYNGEERAKGNILERFSAQQFPDLHSELNLSSLELGDSALYFCASTKGGLAGNEQYFGPGTRLTVT.

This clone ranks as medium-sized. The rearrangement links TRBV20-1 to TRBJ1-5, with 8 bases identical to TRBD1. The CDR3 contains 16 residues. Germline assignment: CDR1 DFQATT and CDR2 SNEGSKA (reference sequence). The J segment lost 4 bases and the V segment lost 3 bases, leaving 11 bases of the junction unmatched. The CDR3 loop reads CSASDLWDRLNQPQHF. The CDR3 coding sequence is TGCAGTGCTAGCGACTTATGGGACAGGTTAAATCAGCCCCAGCATTTT.

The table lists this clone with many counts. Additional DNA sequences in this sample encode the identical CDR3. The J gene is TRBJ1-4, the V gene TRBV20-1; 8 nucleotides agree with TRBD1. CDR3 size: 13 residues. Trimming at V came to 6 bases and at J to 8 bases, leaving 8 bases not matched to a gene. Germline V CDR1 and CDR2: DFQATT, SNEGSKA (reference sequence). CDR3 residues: CSAPGQAGEKLFF. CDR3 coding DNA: TGCAGTGCACCGGGACAGGCGGGAGAAAAACTGTTTTTT.

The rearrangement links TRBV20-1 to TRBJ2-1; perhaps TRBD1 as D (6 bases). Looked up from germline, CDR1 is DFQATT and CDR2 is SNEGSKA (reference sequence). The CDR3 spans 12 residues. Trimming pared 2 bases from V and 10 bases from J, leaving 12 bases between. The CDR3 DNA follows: TGCAGTGCTAGACCAGGGGATAGGGAGCAGTTCTTC. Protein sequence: CSARPGDREQFF.

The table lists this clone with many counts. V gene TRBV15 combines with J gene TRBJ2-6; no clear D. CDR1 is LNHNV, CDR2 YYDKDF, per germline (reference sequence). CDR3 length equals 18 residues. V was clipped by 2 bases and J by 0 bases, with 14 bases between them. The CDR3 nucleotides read TGTGCCACCAGCAGAACCAGTACTGCCTACTCTGGGGCCAACGTCCTGACTTTC. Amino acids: CATSRTSTAYSGANVLTF.

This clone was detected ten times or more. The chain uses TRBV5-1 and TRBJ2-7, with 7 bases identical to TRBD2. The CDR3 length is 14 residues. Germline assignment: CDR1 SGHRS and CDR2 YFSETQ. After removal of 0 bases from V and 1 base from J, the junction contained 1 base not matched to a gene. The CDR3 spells CASSLAGGSYEQYF. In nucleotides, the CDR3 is TGCGCCAGCAGCTTGGCCGGGGGGTCCTACGAGCAGTACTTC.

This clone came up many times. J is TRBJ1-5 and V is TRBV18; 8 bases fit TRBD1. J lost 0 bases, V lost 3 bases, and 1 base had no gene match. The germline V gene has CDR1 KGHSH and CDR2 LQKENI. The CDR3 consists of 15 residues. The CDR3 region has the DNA TGTGCCAGCTCACCGACAGGGGATAGCAATCAGCCCCAGCATTTT. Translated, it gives CASSPTGDSNQPQHF.

The CDR3 DNA reads TGTGCCAGCAGTTTTTGGGGGATTGAAAATAATTCACCCCTCCACTTT. Protein product: CASSFWGIENNSPLHF. V gene TRBV28 combines with J gene TRBJ1-6; D might be TRBD1 (5 bases). Germline CDR1 and CDR2: MDHEN and SYDVKM. V gave up 3 bases and J gave up 5 bases, with 14 bases separating them. CDR3 length equals 16 residues.

For the CDR3, the DNA is TGTGCCAGCAGCTTTAGGCGCGTGTACAATGAGCAGTTCTTC. Amino acid sequence: CASSFRRVYNEQFF. The chain combines TRBV7-8 with TRBJ2-1; unclear D gene. Looked up from germline, CDR1 is SGHVS and CDR2 is FQNEAQ. This CDR3 comprises 14 residues. V was trimmed by 3 bases and J by 4 bases, leaving 10 bases between them. Full variable domain (rest looked up from reference TRBV7-8 and TRBJ2-1): GAGVSQSPRYKVAKRGQDVALRCDPISGHVSLFWYQQALGQGPEFLTYFQNEAQLDKSGLPSDRFFAERPEGSVSTLKIQRTQQEDSAVYLCASSFRRVYNEQFFGPGTRLTVL.

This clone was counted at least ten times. The CDR3: CASSEVLGQGNYGYTF. The CDR3 DNA reads as TGTGCCAGCAGTGAGGTCTTAGGACAGGGTAACTATGGCTACACCTTC. The chain links TRBV2 to TRBJ1-2; TRBD1 matches at 8 bases. V was clipped by 3 bases and J by 1 base; unmatched bases: 7. Per the germline V gene, CDR1 is SNHLY and CDR2 is FYNNEI. This CDR3 is built from 16 residues.

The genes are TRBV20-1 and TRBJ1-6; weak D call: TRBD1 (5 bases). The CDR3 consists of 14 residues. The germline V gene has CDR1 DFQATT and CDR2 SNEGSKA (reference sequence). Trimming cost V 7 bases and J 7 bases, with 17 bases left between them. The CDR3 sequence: CSVGRRGGNSPLHF. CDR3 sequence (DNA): TGCAGTGTAGGACGTAGGGGCGGGAATTCACCCCTCCACTTT.

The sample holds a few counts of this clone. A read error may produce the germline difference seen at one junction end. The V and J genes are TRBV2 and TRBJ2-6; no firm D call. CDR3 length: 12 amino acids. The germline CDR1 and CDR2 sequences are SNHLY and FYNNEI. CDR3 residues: CASSVGSNVLTF. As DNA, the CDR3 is TGTGCCAGCAGTGTTGGGTCCAACGTCCTGACTTTC.

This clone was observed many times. CDR3 bases: TGTGCCAGCAGCCGTCCGGGACTAGAGGTTCGCCCCTACAATGAGCAGTTCTTC. This encodes CASSRPGLEVRPYNEQFF. The chain links TRBV11-1 to TRBJ2-1; 8 bases are shared with TRBD2. The germline CDR1 and CDR2 sequences are SGHAT and FQDESV (reference sequence). The CDR3 consists of 18 residues. V lost 5 bases, J lost 2 bases, and 14 bases stayed unmatched.

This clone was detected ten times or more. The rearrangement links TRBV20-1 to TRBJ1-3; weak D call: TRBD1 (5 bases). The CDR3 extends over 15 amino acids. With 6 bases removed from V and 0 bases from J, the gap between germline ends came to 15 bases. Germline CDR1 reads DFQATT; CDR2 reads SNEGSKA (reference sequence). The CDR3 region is CSAGPQALSGNTIYF. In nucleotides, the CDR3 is TGCAGTGCGGGGCCCCAGGCACTCTCTGGAAACACCATATATTTT.

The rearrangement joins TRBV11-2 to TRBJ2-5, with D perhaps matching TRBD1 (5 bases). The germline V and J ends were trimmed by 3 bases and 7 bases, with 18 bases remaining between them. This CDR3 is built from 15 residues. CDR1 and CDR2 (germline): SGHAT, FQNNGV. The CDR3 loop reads CASSLARQGLGTQYF. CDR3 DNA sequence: TGTGCCAGCAGCTTGGCCCGCCAGGGCCTGGGGACCCAGTACTTC.

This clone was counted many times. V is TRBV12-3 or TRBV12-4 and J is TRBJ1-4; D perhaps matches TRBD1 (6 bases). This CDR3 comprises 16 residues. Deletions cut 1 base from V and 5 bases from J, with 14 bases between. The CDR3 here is CASSLGPRQGNEKLFF. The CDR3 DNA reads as TGTGCCAGCAGTTTAGGGCCGCGTCAGGGGAATGAAAAACTGTTTTTT.

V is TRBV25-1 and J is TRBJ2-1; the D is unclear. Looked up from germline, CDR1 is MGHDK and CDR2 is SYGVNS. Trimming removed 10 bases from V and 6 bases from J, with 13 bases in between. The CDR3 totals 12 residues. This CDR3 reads CAITMATNEQFF. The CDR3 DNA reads TGTGCCATCACGATGGCGACCAATGAGCAGTTCTTC.

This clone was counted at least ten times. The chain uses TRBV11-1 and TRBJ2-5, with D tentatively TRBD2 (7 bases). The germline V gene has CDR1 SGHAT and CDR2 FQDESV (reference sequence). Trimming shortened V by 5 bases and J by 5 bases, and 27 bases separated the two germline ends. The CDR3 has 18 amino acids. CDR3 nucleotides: TGTGCCAGCAGCGCTTGGGCGGGGGCAAGAGAGGAGCGGGAGACCCAGTACTTC. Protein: CASSAWAGAREERETQYF.

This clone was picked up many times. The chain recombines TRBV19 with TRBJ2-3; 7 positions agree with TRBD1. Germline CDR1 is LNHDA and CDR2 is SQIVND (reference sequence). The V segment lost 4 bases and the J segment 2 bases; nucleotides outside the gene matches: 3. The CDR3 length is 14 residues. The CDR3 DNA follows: TGTGCCAGTAGTAGGGACAGCAACACAGATACGCAGTATTTT. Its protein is CASSRDSNTDTQYF.

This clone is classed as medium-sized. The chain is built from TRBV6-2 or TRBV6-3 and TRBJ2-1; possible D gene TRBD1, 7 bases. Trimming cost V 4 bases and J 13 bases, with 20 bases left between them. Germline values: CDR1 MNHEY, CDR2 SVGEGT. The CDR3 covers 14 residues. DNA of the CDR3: TGTGCCAGCAGTTTCGGGGGACAGACGAGAAAACAGTTCTTC. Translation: CASSFGGQTRKQFF.

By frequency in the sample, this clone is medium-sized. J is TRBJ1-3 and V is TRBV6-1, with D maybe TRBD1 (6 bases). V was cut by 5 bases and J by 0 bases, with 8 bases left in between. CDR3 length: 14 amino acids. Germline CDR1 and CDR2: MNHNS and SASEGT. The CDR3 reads CASSWDNSGNTIYF. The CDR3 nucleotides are TGTGCCAGCAGTTGGGACAACTCTGGAAACACCATATATTTT.

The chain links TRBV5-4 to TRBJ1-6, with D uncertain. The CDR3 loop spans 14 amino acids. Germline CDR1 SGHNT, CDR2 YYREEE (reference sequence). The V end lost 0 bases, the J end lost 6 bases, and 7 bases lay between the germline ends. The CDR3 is CASSLDIPNSPLHF. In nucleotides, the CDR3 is TGTGCCAGCAGCTTGGACATCCCTAATTCACCCCTCCACTTT.

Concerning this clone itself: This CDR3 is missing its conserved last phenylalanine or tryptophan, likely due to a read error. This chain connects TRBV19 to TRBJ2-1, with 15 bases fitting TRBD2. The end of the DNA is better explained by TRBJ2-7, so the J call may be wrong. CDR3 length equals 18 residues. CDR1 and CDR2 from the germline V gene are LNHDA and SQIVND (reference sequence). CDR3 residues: CASSPPGLAGGGYNVQYL. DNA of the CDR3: TGTGCCAGTAGTCCCCCGGGACTAGCGGGAGGCGGCTACAATGTGCAGTACTTA.

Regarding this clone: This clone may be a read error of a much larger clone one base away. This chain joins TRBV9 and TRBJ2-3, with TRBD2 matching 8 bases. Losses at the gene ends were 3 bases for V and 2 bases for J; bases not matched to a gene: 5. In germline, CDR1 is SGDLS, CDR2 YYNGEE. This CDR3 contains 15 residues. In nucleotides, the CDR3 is TGTGCCAGCAGCGAAGCGGGGGCGGTCACAGATACGCAGTATTTT. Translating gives CASSEAGAVTDTQYF. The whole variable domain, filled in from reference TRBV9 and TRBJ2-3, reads DSGVTQTPKHLITATGQRVTLRCSPRSGDLSVYWYQQSLDQGLQFLIQYYNGEERAKGNILERFSAQQFPDLHSELNLSSLELGDSALYFCASSEAGAVTDTQYFGPGTRLTVL.

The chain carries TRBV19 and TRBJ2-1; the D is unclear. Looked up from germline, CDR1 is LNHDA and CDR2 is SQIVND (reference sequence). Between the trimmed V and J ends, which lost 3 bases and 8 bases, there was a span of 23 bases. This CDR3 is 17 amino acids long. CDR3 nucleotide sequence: TGTGCCAGTAGTATGGAGACGTGGGCCGGTTGGTTCTATGAGCAGTTCTTC. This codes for CASSMETWAGWFYEQFF.

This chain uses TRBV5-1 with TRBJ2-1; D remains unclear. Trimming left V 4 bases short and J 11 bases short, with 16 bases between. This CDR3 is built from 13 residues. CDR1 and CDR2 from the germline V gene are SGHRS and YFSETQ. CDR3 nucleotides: TGCGCCAGCAGCACTACTTACCGACTCCAGCAGTTCTTC. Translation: CASSTTYRLQQFF.